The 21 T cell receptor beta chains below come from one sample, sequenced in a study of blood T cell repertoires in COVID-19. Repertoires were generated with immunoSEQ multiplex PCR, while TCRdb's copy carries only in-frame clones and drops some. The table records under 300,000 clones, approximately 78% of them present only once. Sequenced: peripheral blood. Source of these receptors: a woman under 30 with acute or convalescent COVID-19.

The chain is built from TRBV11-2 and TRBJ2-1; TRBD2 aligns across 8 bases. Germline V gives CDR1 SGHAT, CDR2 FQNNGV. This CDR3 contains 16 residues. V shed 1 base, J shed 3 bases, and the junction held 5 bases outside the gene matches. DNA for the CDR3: TGTGCCAGCAGCTTAGTCCTAGCGGGCCTCTACAATGAGCAGTTCTTC. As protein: CASSLVLAGLYNEQFF.

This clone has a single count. CDR3 nucleotide sequence: TGTGCCAGCTCCCCGCCAGGGATAGCGGGGCCACGGAATGAGCAGTTCTTC. Protein: CASSPPGIAGPRNEQFF. This chain links TRBV18 with TRBJ2-1; TRBD2 matches at 8 bases. V lost 6 bases and J lost 7; bases outside the gene matches: 17. The CDR3 loop spans 17 amino acids. Germline CDR1 reads KGHSH; CDR2 reads LQKENI.

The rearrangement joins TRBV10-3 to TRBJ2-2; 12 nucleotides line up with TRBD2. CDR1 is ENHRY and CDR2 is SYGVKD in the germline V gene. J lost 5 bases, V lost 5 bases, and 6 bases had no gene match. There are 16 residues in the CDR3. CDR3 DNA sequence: TGTGCCATCAGTACGGCTAGCGGGAGGGGGACCGGGGAGCTGTTTTTT. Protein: CAISTASGRGTGELFF.

In nucleotides, the CDR3 is TGTGCCAGCAGCTTAGCGAGGCGGAGCGGGAGTGTCAAAAACATTCAGTACTTC. This translates into CASSLARRSGSVKNIQYF. This chain joins TRBV7-2 and TRBJ2-4; the match to TRBD2 covers 8 bases. This CDR3 has 18 residues. Germline CDR1 and CDR2: SGHTA and FQGNSA. The V segment lost 0 bases and the J segment 3 bases; nucleotides outside the gene matches: 10.

CDR3 in amino acids: CSVGRGLVNEKLFF. The CDR3, as DNA: TGCAGCGTCGGCAGGGGGCTTGTTAATGAAAAACTGTTTTTT. The chain recombines TRBV29-1 with TRBJ1-4; 8 bases align to TRBD1. CDR1 is SQVTM, CDR2 ANQGSEA, per germline. The CDR3 length is 14 residues. V shed 6 bases and J 4 bases; nucleotides not matched to a gene: 7.

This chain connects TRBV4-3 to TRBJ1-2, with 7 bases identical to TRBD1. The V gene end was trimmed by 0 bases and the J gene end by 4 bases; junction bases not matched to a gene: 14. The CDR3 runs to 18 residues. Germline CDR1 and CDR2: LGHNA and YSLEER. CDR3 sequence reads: CASSQDTGTALSPYGYTF. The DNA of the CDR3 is TGCGCCAGCAGCCAAGATACTGGGACAGCCCTAAGTCCCTATGGCTACACCTTC.

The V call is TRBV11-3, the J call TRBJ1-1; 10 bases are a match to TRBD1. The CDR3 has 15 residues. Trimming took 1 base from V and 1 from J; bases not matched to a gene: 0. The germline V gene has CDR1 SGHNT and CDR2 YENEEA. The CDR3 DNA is TGTGCCAGCAGCTTAGGGACAGGGGGGAACACTGAAGCTTTCTTT. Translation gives CASSLGTGGNTEAFF.

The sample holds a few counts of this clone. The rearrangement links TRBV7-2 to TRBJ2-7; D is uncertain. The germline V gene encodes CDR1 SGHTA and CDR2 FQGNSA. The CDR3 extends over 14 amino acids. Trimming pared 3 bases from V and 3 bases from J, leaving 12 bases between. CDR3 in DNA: TGTGCCAGCAGCTTGATTTCCCGGTTCTACGAGCAGTACTTC. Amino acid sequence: CASSLISRFYEQYF.

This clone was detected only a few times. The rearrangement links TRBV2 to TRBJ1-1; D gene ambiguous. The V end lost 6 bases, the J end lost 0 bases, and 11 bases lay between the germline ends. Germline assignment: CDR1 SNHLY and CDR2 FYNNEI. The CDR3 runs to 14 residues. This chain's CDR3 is CASRTQRMNTEAFF. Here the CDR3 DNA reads TGTGCCAGCAGAACACAGAGAATGAACACTGAAGCTTTCTTT.

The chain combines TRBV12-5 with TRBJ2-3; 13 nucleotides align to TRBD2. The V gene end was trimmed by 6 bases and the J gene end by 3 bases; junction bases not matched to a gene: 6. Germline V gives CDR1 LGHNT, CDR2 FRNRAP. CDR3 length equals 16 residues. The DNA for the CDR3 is TGTGCTAGTGGCCCACTAGCGGGAGGGGGTACAGATACGCAGTATTTT. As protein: CASGPLAGGGTDTQYF. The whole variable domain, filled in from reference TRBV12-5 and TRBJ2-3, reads DARVTQTPRHKVTEMGQEVTMRCQPILGHNTVFWYRQTMMQGLELLAYFRNRAPLDDSGMPKDRFSAEMPDATLATLKIQPSEPRDSAVYFCASGPLAGGGTDTQYFGPGTRLTVL.

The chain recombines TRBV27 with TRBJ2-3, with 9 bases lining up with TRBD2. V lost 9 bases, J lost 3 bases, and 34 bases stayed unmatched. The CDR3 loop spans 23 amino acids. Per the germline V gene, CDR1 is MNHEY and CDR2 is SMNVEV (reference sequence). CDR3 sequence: CARPRPGPVGGSGSEVSTDTQYF. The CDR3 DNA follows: TGTGCCAGACCTCGTCCAGGCCCTGTGGGTGGTAGCGGGAGTGAAGTTAGTACAGATACGCAGTATTTT.

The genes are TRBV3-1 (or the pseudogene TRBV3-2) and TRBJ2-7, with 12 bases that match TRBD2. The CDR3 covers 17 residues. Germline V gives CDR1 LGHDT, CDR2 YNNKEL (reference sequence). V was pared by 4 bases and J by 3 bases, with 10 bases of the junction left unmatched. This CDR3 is CASSPGNGLAGIYEQYF. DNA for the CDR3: TGTGCCAGCAGCCCTGGTAACGGACTAGCGGGAATCTACGAGCAGTACTTC.

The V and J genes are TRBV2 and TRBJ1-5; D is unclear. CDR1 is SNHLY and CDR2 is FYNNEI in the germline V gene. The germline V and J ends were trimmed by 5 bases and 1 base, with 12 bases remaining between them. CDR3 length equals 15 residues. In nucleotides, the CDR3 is TGTGCCAGCAGTTATGTGACAAGAAGCAATCAGCCCCAGCATTTT. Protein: CASSYVTRSNQPQHF. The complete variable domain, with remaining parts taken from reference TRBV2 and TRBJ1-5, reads EPEVTQTPSHQVTQMGQEVILRCVPISNHLYFYWYRQILGQKVEFLVSFYNNEISEKSEIFDDQFSVERPDGSNFTLKIRSTKLEDSAMYFCASSYVTRSNQPQHFGDGTRLSIL.

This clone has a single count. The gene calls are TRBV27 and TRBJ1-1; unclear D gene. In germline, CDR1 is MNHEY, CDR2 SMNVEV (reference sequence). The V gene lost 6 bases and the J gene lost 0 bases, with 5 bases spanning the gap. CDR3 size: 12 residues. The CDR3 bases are TGTGCCAGCAGACAGATGAACACTGAAGCTTTCTTT. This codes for CASRQMNTEAFF.

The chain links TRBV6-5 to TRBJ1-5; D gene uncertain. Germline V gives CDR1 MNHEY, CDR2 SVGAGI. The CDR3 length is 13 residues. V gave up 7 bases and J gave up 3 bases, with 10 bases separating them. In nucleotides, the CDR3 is TGTGCCAGCACCTACCTCTTCAATCAGCCCCAGCATTTT. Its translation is CASTYLFNQPQHF.

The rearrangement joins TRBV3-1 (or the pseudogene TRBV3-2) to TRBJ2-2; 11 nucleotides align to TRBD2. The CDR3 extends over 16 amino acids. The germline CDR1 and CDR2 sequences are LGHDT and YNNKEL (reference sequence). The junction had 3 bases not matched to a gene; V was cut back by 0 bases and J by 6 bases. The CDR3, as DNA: TGTGCCAGCAGCCAAGATACTAGCGGGAGCTCCGGGGAGCTGTTTTTT. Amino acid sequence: CASSQDTSGSSGELFF.

CDR3 DNA: TGTGCCAGTAGTATACTCGGCGGCGGAAACACCATATATTTT. As protein: CASSILGGGNTIYF. The V call is TRBV19, the J call TRBJ1-3; D unresolved. V lost 2 bases and J lost 4, with 9 bases in between. This CDR3 has 14 amino acids. Germline lookup yields CDR1 LNHDA and CDR2 SQIVND (reference sequence).

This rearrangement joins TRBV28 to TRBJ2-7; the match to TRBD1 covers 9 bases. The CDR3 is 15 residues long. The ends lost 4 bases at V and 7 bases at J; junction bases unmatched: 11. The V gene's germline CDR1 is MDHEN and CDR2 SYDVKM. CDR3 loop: CASSSSGTGLWEQYF. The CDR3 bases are TGTGCCAGCAGTTCGTCCGGGACAGGGCTGTGGGAGCAGTACTTC. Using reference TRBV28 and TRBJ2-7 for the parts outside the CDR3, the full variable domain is DVKVTQSSRYLVKRTGEKVFLECVQDMDHENMFWYRQDPGLGLRLIYFSYDVKMKEKGDIPEGYSVSREKKERFSLILESASTNQTSMYLCASSSSGTGLWEQYFGPGTRLTVT.

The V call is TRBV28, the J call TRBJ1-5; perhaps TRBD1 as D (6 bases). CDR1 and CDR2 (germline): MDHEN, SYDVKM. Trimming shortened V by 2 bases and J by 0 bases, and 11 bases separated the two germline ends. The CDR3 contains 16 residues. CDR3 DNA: TGTGCCAGCAGTTTACACGACAGGCCTAGCAATCAGCCCCAGCATTTT. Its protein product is CASSLHDRPSNQPQHF.

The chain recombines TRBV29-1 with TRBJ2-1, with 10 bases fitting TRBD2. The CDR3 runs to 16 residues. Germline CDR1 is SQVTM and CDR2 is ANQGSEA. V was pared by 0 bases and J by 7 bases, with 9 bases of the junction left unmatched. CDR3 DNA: TGCAGCGTTGAAGATGGGGCTAGCGGGAGACTAAATGAGCAGTTCTTC. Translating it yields CSVEDGASGRLNEQFF.

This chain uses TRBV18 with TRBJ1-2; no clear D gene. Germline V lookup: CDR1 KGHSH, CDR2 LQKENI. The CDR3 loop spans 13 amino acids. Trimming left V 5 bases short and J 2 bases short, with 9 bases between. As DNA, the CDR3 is TGTGCCAGCTCAGAAGGAGAGAACTATGGCTACACCTTC. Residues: CASSEGENYGYTF.